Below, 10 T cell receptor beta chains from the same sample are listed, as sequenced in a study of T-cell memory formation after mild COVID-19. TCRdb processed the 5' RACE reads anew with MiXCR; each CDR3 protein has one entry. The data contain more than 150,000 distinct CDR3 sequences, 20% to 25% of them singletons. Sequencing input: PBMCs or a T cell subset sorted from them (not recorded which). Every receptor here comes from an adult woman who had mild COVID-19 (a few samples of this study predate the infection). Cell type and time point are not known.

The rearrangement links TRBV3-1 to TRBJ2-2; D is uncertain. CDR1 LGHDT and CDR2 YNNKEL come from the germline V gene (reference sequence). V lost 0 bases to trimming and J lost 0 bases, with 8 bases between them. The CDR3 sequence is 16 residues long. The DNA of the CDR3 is TGTGCCAGCAGCCAAGATGGAACAGCGAACACCGGGGAGCTGTTTTTT. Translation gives CASSQDGTANTGELFF.

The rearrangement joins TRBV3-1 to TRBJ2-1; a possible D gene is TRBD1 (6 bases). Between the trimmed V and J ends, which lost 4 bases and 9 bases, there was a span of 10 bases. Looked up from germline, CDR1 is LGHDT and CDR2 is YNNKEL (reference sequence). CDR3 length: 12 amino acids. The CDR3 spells CASSLGAGEQFF. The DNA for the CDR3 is TGTGCCAGCAGCCTGGGGGCGGGTGAGCAGTTCTTC.

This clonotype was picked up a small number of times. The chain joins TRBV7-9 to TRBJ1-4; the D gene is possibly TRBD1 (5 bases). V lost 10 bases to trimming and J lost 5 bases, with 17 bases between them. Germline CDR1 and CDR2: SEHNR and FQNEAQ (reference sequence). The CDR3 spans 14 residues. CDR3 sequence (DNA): TGTGCCACTTCAGGCGGGGGTCTGAATGAAAAACTGTTTTTT. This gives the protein CATSGGGLNEKLFF.

CDR3 sequence reads: CATSVGVGTEAFF. The CDR3 DNA reads TGTGCCACCAGTGTTGGGGTCGGAACTGAAGCTTTCTTT. The chain combines TRBV24-1 with TRBJ1-1; D remains unclear. Germline V lookup: CDR1 KGHDR, CDR2 SFDVKD. The CDR3 length is 13 residues. The V gene lost 5 bases and the J gene lost 5 bases, with 11 bases spanning the gap.

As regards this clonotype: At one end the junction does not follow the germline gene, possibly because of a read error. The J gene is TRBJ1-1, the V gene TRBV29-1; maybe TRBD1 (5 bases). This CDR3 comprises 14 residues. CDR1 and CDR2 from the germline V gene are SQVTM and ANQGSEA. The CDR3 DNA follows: TGCAGCGTAGAAGGGACGCCTGAGAACACTGAAGCTTTCTTT. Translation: CSVEGTPENTEAFF. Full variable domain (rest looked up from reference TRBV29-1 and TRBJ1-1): SAVISQKPSRDICQRGTSLTIQCQVDSQVTMMFWYRQQPGQSLTLIATANQGSEATYESGFVIDKFPISRPNLTFSTLTVSNMSPEDSSIYLCSVEGTPENTEAFFGQGTRLTVV.

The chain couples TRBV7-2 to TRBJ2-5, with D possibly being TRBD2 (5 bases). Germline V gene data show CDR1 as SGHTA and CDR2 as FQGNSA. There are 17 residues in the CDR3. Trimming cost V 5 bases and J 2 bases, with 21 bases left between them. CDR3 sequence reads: CASSETKRKGPQETQYF. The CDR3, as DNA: TGTGCCAGCAGCGAGACTAAGCGTAAGGGTCCTCAAGAGACCCAGTACTTC.

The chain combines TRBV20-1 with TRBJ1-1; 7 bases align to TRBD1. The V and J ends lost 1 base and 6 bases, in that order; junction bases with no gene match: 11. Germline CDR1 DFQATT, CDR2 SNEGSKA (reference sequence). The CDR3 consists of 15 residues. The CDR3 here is CSARAPDRARPEAFF. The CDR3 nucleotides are TGCAGTGCTAGAGCCCCTGACAGGGCCCGCCCTGAAGCTTTCTTT.

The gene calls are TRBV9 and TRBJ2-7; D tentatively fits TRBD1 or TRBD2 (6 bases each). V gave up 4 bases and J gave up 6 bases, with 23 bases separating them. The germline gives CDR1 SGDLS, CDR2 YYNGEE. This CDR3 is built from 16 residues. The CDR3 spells CASSTGGGGTPSEQYF. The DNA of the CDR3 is TGTGCCAGCAGCACCGGTGGAGGGGGGACCCCCTCCGAGCAGTACTTC.

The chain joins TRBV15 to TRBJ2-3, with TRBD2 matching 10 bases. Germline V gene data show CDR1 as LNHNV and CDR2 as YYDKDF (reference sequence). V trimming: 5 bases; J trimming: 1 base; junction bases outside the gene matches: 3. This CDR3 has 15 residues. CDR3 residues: CATSPGTSGTDTQYF. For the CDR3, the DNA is TGTGCCACCAGCCCCGGGACTAGCGGCACAGATACGCAGTATTTT.

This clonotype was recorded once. The CDR3, as DNA: TGCAGTGCTAGAGGATGGGGGGAGTCCAACTATGGCTACACCTTC. This gives the protein CSARGWGESNYGYTF. The chain is built from TRBV20-1 and TRBJ1-2, with D perhaps matching TRBD1 (5 bases). Trimming took 1 base from V and 2 from J, leaving 14 bases between them. Germline CDR1 is DFQATT and CDR2 is SNEGSKA (reference sequence). The CDR3 sequence is 15 residues long.